A selection of T cell receptor beta chains follows, all from one sample in a study of T cells after posttransplantation cyclophosphamide. Measured with immunoSEQ multiplex PCR; TCRdb has only the in-frame clones, and not every one. The repertoire consists of approximately 12,000 clones, none detected only once. This material consisted of PBMCs, taken after allogeneic stem cell transplant with posttransplant cyclophosphamide. These receptor sequences come from a female patient aged 40-50 years who received an allogeneic stem cell transplant from a related donor, was CMV-positive, and had acute GVHD only. Some of the T cells may derive from the graft donor. The CDR3 runs from the conserved cysteine through the conserved F or W. Each record gives: V gene, D gene, J gene, clone size, CDR3 protein, CDR3 DNA. The D gene is left open where the match is weak. For some rows the clone size is stated as once, few or many, or as a class when expanded; others skip it.

TRBV19,TRBD1,TRBJ2-4,many,CASADRGAKNIQYF,TGTGCCAGTGCTGACAGGGGTGCCAAAAACATTCAGTACTTC
TRBV5-5,-,TRBJ2-2,many,CASSGTEGAGELFF,TGTGCCAGCAGCGGAACAGAGGGGGCCGGGGAGCTGTTTTTT
TRBV18,TRBD1,TRBJ2-3,many,CASSRDGTGYDTQYF,TGTGCCAGCTCACGAGACGGGACAGGGTACGATACGCAGTATTTT
TRBV5-1,-,TRBJ2-1,many,CASSPYSGEYNEQFF,TGCGCCAGCAGCCCCTATAGCGGAGAGTACAATGAGCAGTTCTTC
TRBV6-6,TRBD1,TRBJ1-2,many,CASTGGQGVYGCTF,TGTGCCAGCACCGGGGGACAGGGGGTCTATGGCTGCACCTTC
TRBV27,TRBD2,TRBJ2-7,many,CASRPASGGGFWVYEQYF,TGTGCCAGCAGACCCGCTAGCGGGGGGGGTTTTTGGGTCTACGAGCAGTACTTC
TRBV29-1,TRBD1,TRBJ1-1,many,CSVSTGGHSEAFF,TGCAGCGTGTCGACAGGGGGGCATTCTGAAGCTTTCTTT
TRBV19,-,TRBJ2-7,many,CASSSETGVGYEQYF,TGTGCCAGTAGTTCGGAGACAGGAGTCGGGTACGAGCAGTACTTC
TRBV10-3,-,TRBJ2-2,many,CAISGGQKNTGELFF,TGTGCCATCAGCGGGGGACAGAAGAACACCGGGGAGCTGTTTTTT
TRBV11-2,-,TRBJ2-6,many,CASSSQGFGANVLTF,TGTGCCAGCAGCTCGCAGGGGTTTGGGGCCAACGTCCTGACTTTC
TRBV4-2,-,TRBJ2-3,many,CASSQDRGTDTQYF,TGTGCCAGCAGCCAAGATCGGGGCACAGATACGCAGTATTTT
TRBV5-1,TRBD2,TRBJ2-7,many,CASSLALAGGPSSYEQYF,TGCGCCAGCAGCTTGGCACTAGCGGGGGGTCCAAGCTCCTACGAGCAGTACTTC
TRBV6-5,TRBD2,TRBJ2-5,-,CASSYPGLAGEETQYF,TGTGCCAGCAGTTATCCGGGACTAGCGGGGGAAGAGACCCAGTACTTC
TRBV7-6,-,TRBJ2-3,many,CASSTGTGSVPVNTQYF,TGTGCCAGCAGCACCGGGACCGGGAGCGTCCCTGTTAATACGCAGTATTTT
TRBV10-3,-,TRBJ1-3,many,CAISVGGDGNTIYF,TGTGCCATCAGTGTAGGGGGAGATGGAAACACCATATATTTT
TRBV7-9,TRBD2,TRBJ2-5,few,CASSLGLAGGEAQYF,TGTGCCAGCAGCTTAGGACTAGCGGGAGGAGAGGCCCAGTACTTC
TRBV19,-,TRBJ1-4,many,CASSPGGAANEKLFF,TGTGCCAGTAGTCCTGGGGGGGCAGCTAATGAAAAACTGTTTTTT
TRBV10-3,-,TRBJ2-3,many,CAIRLDRLTDTQYF,TGTGCCATCAGACTGGACAGACTCACAGATACGCAGTATTTT
TRBV6-1,TRBD1,TRBJ1-2,many,CASSEATGRFFYTF,TGTGCCAGCAGTGAAGCGACAGGGCGTTTTTTCTACACCTTC
TRBV7-3,TRBD2,TRBJ2-2,many,CASSPGSGGNTGELFF,TGTGCCAGCAGCCCGGGAAGCGGGGGAAACACCGGGGAGCTGTTTTTT
TRBV7-3,-,TRBJ2-1,many,CASSFGGYEQFF,TGTGCCAGCAGCTTTGGGGGGTATGAGCAGTTCTTC
TRBV2,TRBD1,TRBJ1-4,many,CASRRDRSLNEKLFF,TGTGCCAGCAGGAGGGACAGGTCACTAAATGAAAAACTGTTTTTT
TRBV5-4,TRBD1,TRBJ2-2,many,CASSLEGQGGTGELFF,TGTGCCAGCAGCTTGGAGGGACAGGGTGGGACCGGGGAGCTGTTTTTT
TRBV6-1,-,TRBJ1-1,few,CASSPGTEAFF,TGTGCCAGCAGTCCAGGCACTGAAGCTTTCTTT
TRBV2,-,TRBJ2-1,many,CASSELADSYNEQFF,TGTGCCAGCAGTGAATTGGCTGACTCCTACAATGAGCAGTTCTTC